Listed here are 21 T cell receptor beta chains from one sample, sequenced in a study of blood T cell repertoires in COVID-19. Sequenced by immunoSEQ multiplex PCR; TCRdb stores in-frame clones only, minus some. The sample holds roughly 120,000 clones, 70% to 90% seen once. The sample comprised peripheral blood. All receptors derive from a woman between 45 and 60 years old with active or convalescent COVID-19.

The gene calls are TRBV6-5 and TRBJ2-5; maybe TRBD1 (6 bases). Deletions cut 4 bases from V and 4 bases from J, with 16 bases between. This CDR3 spans 15 amino acids. Germline V CDR1 and CDR2: MNHEY, SVGAGI. This CDR3 reads CASSSTRPGVETQYF. CDR3 coding DNA: TGTGCCAGCAGTTCTACTCGTCCAGGGGTAGAGACCCAGTACTTC.

This chain uses TRBV29-1 with TRBJ1-6; TRBD1 matches at 11 bases. V shed 4 bases, J shed 13 bases, and the junction held 6 bases outside the gene matches. The germline V gene encodes CDR1 SQVTM and CDR2 ANQGSEA. This CDR3 spans 13 amino acids. The CDR3 loop reads CSVAEDRGLPLHF. As DNA, the CDR3 is TGCAGCGTTGCAGAGGACAGGGGGCTTCCCCTCCACTTT.

V gene TRBV6-5 combines with J gene TRBJ1-4; D might be TRBD1 (5 bases). Per germline, CDR1 MNHEY and CDR2 SVGAGI. V shed 7 bases and J shed 8 bases, with 17 bases lying between them. The CDR3 is 14 amino acids. CDR3 nucleotides: TGTGCCAGCAAGCATCAGGGCTCAGGCGAAAAACTGTTTTTT. It codes for CASKHQGSGEKLFF.

This chain uses TRBV27 with TRBJ2-2, with 10 positions matching TRBD2. Germline CDR1 and CDR2: MNHEY and SMNVEV (reference sequence). After removal of 4 bases from V and 8 bases from J, the junction contained 4 bases not matched to a gene. The CDR3 length is 14 residues. The CDR3 DNA reads as TGTGCCAGCAGTTCTACACTAGCGGGAGGGGAGCTGTTTTTT. Protein: CASSSTLAGGELFF.

In nucleotides, the CDR3 is TGTGCCAGCAGTTACGACTACGGGCTCTACGAGCAGTACTTC. This sequence encodes CASSYDYGLYEQYF. The chain recombines TRBV6-2 or TRBV6-3 with TRBJ2-7, with D tentatively TRBD2 (5 bases). The ends were cut back, 2 bases at V and 3 bases at J, with 11 bases in the middle. Germline V gene lookup returns CDR1 MNHEY and CDR2 SVGEGT. The CDR3 runs 14 residues.

This clone has more than one count but fewer than ten. The CDR3 bases are TGCGCCAGCAGCTTGGCTGGCGGGAGCCCCTCCTACGAGCAGTACTTC. Encoded protein: CASSLAGGSPSYEQYF. This chain joins TRBV5-1 and TRBJ2-7; 7 bases agree with TRBD2. Trimming removed 0 bases from V and 0 bases from J; junction bases left unmatched: 6. This CDR3 is built from 16 residues. Germline assignment: CDR1 SGHRS and CDR2 YFSETQ.

CDR3 nucleotides: TGTGCCAGCAGCTCCTTAGAATGGTCACAAGAGACCCAGTACTTC. This encodes CASSSLEWSQETQYF. The chain joins TRBV14 to TRBJ2-5, with unresolved D. V lost 5 bases and J 2 bases, leaving 15 bases between the germline ends. The CDR3 covers 15 residues. The germline V gene has CDR1 SGHDN and CDR2 FVKESK.

The genes are TRBV7-9 and TRBJ2-7; possibly TRBD1 for D (6 bases). CDR3 size: 15 residues. Germline loops: CDR1 SEHNR, CDR2 FQNEAQ (reference sequence). The ends were cut back, 4 bases at V and 4 bases at J, with 17 bases in the middle. CDR3 loop: CASSSSGVSPYEQYF. For the CDR3, the DNA is TGTGCCAGCAGCTCATCAGGGGTTTCTCCTTACGAGCAGTACTTC.

The rearrangement uses TRBV2 and TRBJ1-1; D is uncertain. V shed 6 bases and J shed 7 bases, with 18 bases lying between them. Germline V gene lookup returns CDR1 SNHLY and CDR2 FYNNEI. CDR3 length: 14 amino acids. CDR3 loop: CASSSRPGGYEAFF. As DNA, the CDR3 is TGTGCCAGCAGCTCGAGGCCGGGTGGTTATGAAGCTTTCTTT.

V gene TRBV5-1 combines with J gene TRBJ1-1; tentatively, D is TRBD1 (5 bases). Trimming pared 4 bases from V and 7 bases from J, leaving 11 bases between. From germline, CDR1 is SGHRS and CDR2 YFSETQ. The CDR3 totals 12 residues. CDR3 nucleotides: TGCGCCAGCAGCCCCCGACAGAATGAAGCTTTCTTT. Protein sequence: CASSPRQNEAFF. Variable domain in full (rest from reference TRBV5-1 and TRBJ1-1): KAGVTQTPRYLIKTRGQQVTLSCSPISGHRSVSWYQQTPGQGLQFLFEYFSETQRNKGNFPGRFSGRQFSNSRSEMNVSTLELGDSALYLCASSPRQNEAFFGQGTRLTVV.

V gene TRBV19 combines with J gene TRBJ1-2; possibly TRBD1 for D (5 bases). Trimming took 5 bases from V and 8 from J, leaving 9 bases between them. Germline CDR1 reads LNHDA; CDR2 reads SQIVND (reference sequence). The CDR3 totals 11 residues. The CDR3 region has the DNA TGTGCCAGTAGTGGGGGGAACGGCTACACCTTC. It yields the protein CASSGGNGYTF.

V and J are TRBV30 and TRBJ2-2; 8 bases map to TRBD2. Trimming took 0 bases from V and 6 from J; bases not matched to a gene: 0. Per the germline V gene, CDR1 is GTSNPN and CDR2 is SVGIG (reference sequence). CDR3 length: 13 residues. As DNA, the CDR3 is TGTGCCTGGAGTGTACTAGCGGCCGGGGAGCTGTTTTTT. Amino acids: CAWSVLAAGELFF.

The chain recombines TRBV10-3 with TRBJ2-7; D gene unclear. The CDR3 loop spans 13 amino acids. V was cut by 3 bases and J by 5 bases, with 11 bases left in between. Germline loops: CDR1 ENHRY, CDR2 SYGVKD. The CDR3 bases are TGTGCCATCAGTGAATCACCCATAGACGAGCAGTACTTC. Amino acids: CAISESPIDEQYF.

This chain joins TRBV20-1 and TRBJ2-1, with D uncertain. The V end was cut by 6 bases, the J end by 9 bases, with 3 bases between. This CDR3 is built from 8 residues. Germline CDR1 is DFQATT and CDR2 is SNEGSKA (reference sequence). The CDR3 sequence is CSAREQFF. For the CDR3, the DNA is TGCAGTGCCCGTGAGCAGTTCTTC.

The count of this clone is one. The chain combines TRBV28 with TRBJ1-2; D ambiguous. CDR1 is MDHEN, CDR2 SYDVKM, per germline. V was trimmed by 6 bases and J by 5 bases, leaving 10 bases between them. The CDR3 length is 12 residues. The CDR3 bases are TGTGCCAGCAGCCGTGTCAGTTATGGCTACACCTTC. As protein: CASSRVSYGYTF.

The chain links TRBV28 to TRBJ1-5, with no clear D. V was cut by 7 bases and J by 0 bases, with 13 bases left in between. Germline V gives CDR1 MDHEN, CDR2 SYDVKM. The length of the CDR3 is 15 residues. The CDR3 sequence: CASKEREFSNQPQHF. CDR3 DNA: TGTGCCAGCAAAGAGAGGGAATTTAGCAATCAGCCCCAGCATTTT. The full variable domain, rest sourced from reference TRBV28 and TRBJ1-5, is DVKVTQSSRYLVKRTGEKVFLECVQDMDHENMFWYRQDPGLGLRLIYFSYDVKMKEKGDIPEGYSVSREKKERFSLILESASTNQTSMYLCASKEREFSNQPQHFGDGTRLSIL.

The chain couples TRBV20-1 to TRBJ1-5; no reliable D call. The CDR3 sequence is 12 residues long. Germline V gene data show CDR1 as DFQATT and CDR2 as SNEGSKA (reference sequence). The germline V and J ends were trimmed by 3 bases and 7 bases, with 10 bases remaining between them. The CDR3: CSASREWQPQHF. The CDR3, as DNA: TGCAGTGCTAGTAGAGAGTGGCAGCCCCAGCATTTT.

The V gene is TRBV4-3, the J gene TRBJ2-2; 8 bases map to TRBD2. Germline V gene data show CDR1 as LGHNA and CDR2 as YSLEER. V trimming: 0 bases; J trimming: 2 bases; junction bases outside the gene matches: 5. The CDR3 is 17 residues long. The CDR3 spells CASSQEPSGLNTGELFF. The DNA for the CDR3 is TGCGCCAGCAGCCAAGAGCCTAGCGGGTTAAACACCGGGGAGCTGTTTTTT.

The V call is TRBV19, the J call TRBJ1-2; 7 bases are shared with TRBD1. V was pared by 5 bases and J by 8 bases, with 8 bases of the junction left unmatched. The CDR3 has 13 amino acids. Germline V gene data show CDR1 as LNHDA and CDR2 as SQIVND (reference sequence). CDR3 protein: CASSPWTGDGYTF. The CDR3 coding sequence is TGTGCCAGTAGTCCCTGGACAGGCGACGGCTACACCTTC.

V and J are TRBV11-3 and TRBJ1-1; D call uncertain. The CDR3 is 13 residues long. V lost 5 bases and J lost 1, with 8 bases in between. Germline lookup yields CDR1 SGHNT and CDR2 YENEEA. CDR3 DNA: TGTGCCAGCAGCCTTATGCGGAACACTGAAGCTTTCTTT. Translating gives CASSLMRNTEAFF.

The chain joins TRBV3-1 (or the pseudogene TRBV3-2) to TRBJ2-7; possibly TRBD2 for D (6 bases). V was trimmed by 4 bases and J by 4 bases, leaving 17 bases between them. CDR3 length equals 15 residues. Germline loops: CDR1 LGHDT, CDR2 YNNKEL (reference sequence). CDR3 loop: CASSLNWGVQYEQYF. CDR3 bases: TGTGCCAGCAGCCTTAACTGGGGGGTTCAATACGAGCAGTACTTC.